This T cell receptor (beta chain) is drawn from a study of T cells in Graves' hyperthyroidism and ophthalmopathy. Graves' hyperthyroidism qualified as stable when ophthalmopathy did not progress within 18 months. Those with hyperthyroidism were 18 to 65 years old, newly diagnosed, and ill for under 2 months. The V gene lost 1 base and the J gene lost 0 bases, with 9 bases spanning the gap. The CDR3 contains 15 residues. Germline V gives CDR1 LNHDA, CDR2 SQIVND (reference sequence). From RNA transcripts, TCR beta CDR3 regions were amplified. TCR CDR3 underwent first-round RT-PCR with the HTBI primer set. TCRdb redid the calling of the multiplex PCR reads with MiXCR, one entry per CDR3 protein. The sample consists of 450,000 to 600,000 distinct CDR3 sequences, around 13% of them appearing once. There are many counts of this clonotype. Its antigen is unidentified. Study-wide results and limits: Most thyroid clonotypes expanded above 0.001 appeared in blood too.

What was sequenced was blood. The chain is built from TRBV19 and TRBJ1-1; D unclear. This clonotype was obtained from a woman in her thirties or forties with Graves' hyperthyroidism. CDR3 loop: CASSIGESLNTEAFF. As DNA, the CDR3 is TGTGCCAGTAGTATAGGAGAGAGTCTGAACACTGAAGCTTTCTTT. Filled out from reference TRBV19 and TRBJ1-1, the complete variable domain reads DGGITQSPKYLFRKEGQNVTLSCEQNLNHDAMYWYRQDPGQGLRLIYYSQIVNDFQKGDIAEGYSVSREKKESFPLTVTSAQKNPTAFYLCASSIGESLNTEAFFGQGTRLTVV.